A selection of T cell receptor beta chains follows, all from one sample in a study of T cells in localized non-small cell lung cancer. Sequencing used immunoSEQ multiplex PCR; TCRdb keeps in-frame clones, though not all of them. The table shows about 950 clones, with 20% to 30% occurring only once. This specimen was normal lung tissue next to the tumor, taken before any cancer treatment. The receptors derive from a female donor over 55 with stage I lung adenocarcinoma. Each CDR3 is given with its conserved first and last residue. Each record gives: clone size, V gene, D gene, J gene, CDR3 DNA, CDR3 protein. The D gene is left open where the match is weak. Size values are once, few and many counts, or a class for expanded clones, and some rows have none.

abundance: NA
v_gene: TRBV12-5
d_gene: TRBD1
j_gene: TRBJ1-1
CDR3nt: TGTGCCAGCACCACGACAGGGGTAAACACTGAAGCTTTCTTT
CDR3aa: CASTTTGVNTEAFF

abundance: NA
v_gene: TRBV18
d_gene: TRBD1
j_gene: TRBJ1-5
CDR3nt: TGTGCCAGCTCACCCGACAGGGGTGGCAATCAGCCCCAGCATTTT
CDR3aa: CASSPDRGGNQPQHF

abundance: NA
v_gene: TRBV19
d_gene: NA
j_gene: TRBJ1-4
CDR3nt: TGTGCCAGTAATGGGAGGGCTAATGAAAAACTGTTTTTT
CDR3aa: CASNGRANEKLFF

abundance: NA
v_gene: TRBV11-3
d_gene: TRBD2
j_gene: TRBJ2-1
CDR3nt: TGTGCCAGCGCTCCTCAGACTAGCGGGGGATACAATGAGCAGTTCTTC
CDR3aa: CASAPQTSGGYNEQFF

abundance: few
v_gene: TRBV30
d_gene: NA
j_gene: TRBJ1-3
CDR3nt: TGTGCCTGGAGTGTATTGGGGACTGGAAACACCATATATTTT
CDR3aa: CAWSVLGTGNTIYF

abundance: NA
v_gene: TRBV10-2
d_gene: TRBD2
j_gene: TRBJ2-3
CDR3nt: TGCGCCAGCGCTCCGGGAGGGGATAGCACAGATACGCAGTATTTT
CDR3aa: CASAPGGDSTDTQYF

abundance: few
v_gene: TRBV28
d_gene: TRBD1
j_gene: TRBJ1-4
CDR3nt: TGTGCCAGCAGTCGTCCGGGACAGGGGGCCGGTAATGAAAAACTGTTTTTT
CDR3aa: CASSRPGQGAGNEKLFF

abundance: NA
v_gene: TRBV18
d_gene: NA
j_gene: TRBJ2-2
CDR3nt: TGTGCCAGCTCACCATTTCAGGGTCGAAGCGGGGAGCTGTTTTTT
CDR3aa: CASSPFQGRSGELFF

abundance: few
v_gene: TRBV6-8
d_gene: TRBD1
j_gene: TRBJ2-1
CDR3nt: TGTGCCAGCAACTTCCGGGACAGGGGCTACAATGAGCAGTTCTTC
CDR3aa: CASNFRDRGYNEQFF

abundance: NA
v_gene: TRBV19
d_gene: TRBD2
j_gene: TRBJ2-3
CDR3nt: TGTGCCAGTAGTCCGATTGGGGGGACTATCGCAGATACGCAGTATTTT
CDR3aa: CASSPIGGTIADTQYF